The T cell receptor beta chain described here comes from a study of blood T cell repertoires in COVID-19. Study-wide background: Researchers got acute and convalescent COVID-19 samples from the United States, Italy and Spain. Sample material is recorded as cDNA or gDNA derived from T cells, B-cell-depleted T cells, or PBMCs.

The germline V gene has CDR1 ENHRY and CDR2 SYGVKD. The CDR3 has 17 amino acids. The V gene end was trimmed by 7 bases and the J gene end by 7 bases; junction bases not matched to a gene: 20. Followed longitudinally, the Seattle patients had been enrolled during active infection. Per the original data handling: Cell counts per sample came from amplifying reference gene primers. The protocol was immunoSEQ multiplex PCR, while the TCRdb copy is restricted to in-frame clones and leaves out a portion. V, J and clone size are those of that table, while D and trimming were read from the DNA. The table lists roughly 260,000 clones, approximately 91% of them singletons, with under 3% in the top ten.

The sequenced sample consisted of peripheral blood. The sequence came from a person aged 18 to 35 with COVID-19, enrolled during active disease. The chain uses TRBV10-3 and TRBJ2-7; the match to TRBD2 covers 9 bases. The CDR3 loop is CAITAGIAGVGTGEQYF. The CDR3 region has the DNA TGTGCCATCACCGCGGGGATAGCGGGAGTGGGGACGGGGGAGCAGTACTTC.